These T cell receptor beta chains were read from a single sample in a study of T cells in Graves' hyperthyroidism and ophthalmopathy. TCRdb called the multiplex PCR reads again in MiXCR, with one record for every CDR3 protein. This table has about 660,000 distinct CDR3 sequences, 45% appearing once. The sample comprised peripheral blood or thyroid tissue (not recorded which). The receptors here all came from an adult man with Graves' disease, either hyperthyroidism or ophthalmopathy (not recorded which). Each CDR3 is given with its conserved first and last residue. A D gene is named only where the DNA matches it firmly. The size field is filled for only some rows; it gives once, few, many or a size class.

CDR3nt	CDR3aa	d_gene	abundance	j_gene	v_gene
TGCAGTGCCCGGGACAGTCGAACAACTAATGAAAAACTGTTTTTT	CSARDSRTTNEKLFF	TRBD1	NA	TRBJ1-4	TRBV20-1
TGTGCCACCAGTGATTTGCATGGCTACACCTTC	CATSDLHGYTF	NA	NA	TRBJ1-2	TRBV24-1
TGTGCTGCATGGACAGGGGTACGGCAGCCCCAGCATTTT	CAAWTGVRQPQHF	TRBD1	NA	TRBJ1-5	TRBV12-3/TRBV12-4
TGTGCCAGTAGCTCCGACAGGGTTGGGGCCGGGGAGCTGTTTTTT	CASSSDRVGAGELFF	TRBD1	few	TRBJ2-2	TRBV19
TGTGCCAGCAGCCAAACCCGACAGGTCCAGAACTATGGCTACACCTTC	CASSQTRQVQNYGYTF	NA	few	TRBJ1-2	TRBV7-9
TGTGCCAGCTTGGCGGCAGGGGACTATGGCTACACCTTC	CASLAAGDYGYTF	NA	NA	TRBJ1-2	TRBV6-1
TGTGCCAGCAGCCAAGAGTCTAGGGGTGAAAAACTGTTTTTT	CASSQESRGEKLFF	NA	NA	TRBJ1-4	TRBV7-4
TGTGCCAGCAGCATACCGGGACAGTCCTATGGCTACACCTTC	CASSIPGQSYGYTF	TRBD1	NA	TRBJ1-2	TRBV7-2
TGTGCCAGCAGCCAGCCTAGCGGGGTCTCCTACGAGCAGTACTTC	CASSQPSGVSYEQYF	TRBD2	few	TRBJ2-7	TRBV19
TGTGCCAGCAGCCCGGGGGCGGCCAAGCGGGAGCAGTACTTC	CASSPGAAKREQYF	NA	few	TRBJ2-7	TRBV12-3/TRBV12-4
TGTGCCAGCAGCGTAGCTGGACGGTTTAATGAAAAACTGTTTTTT	CASSVAGRFNEKLFF	NA	few	TRBJ1-4	TRBV9
TGTGCCAGCAGCAGTAGGGTGAGCTCCTACGAGCAGTACTTC	CASSSRVSSYEQYF	NA	few	TRBJ2-7	TRBV5-5
TGCAGCTTAGGACAGGGGATCTATGGCTACACCTTC	CSLGQGIYGYTF	TRBD1	NA	TRBJ1-2	TRBV29-1
TGTGCCACCAGTGAGCCCACCGGGAAGGGTTGGGGCTACACCTTC	CATSEPTGKGWGYTF	NA	many	TRBJ1-2	TRBV24-1
TGCAGCAGCCTGCCGGAACAGGGGTTAACTGAAGCTTTCTTT	CSSLPEQGLTEAFF	TRBD1	NA	TRBJ1-1	TRBV29-1
TGCAGTGCTCCCCCGGGGGGGGAGAATGAAAAACTGTTTTTT	CSAPPGGENEKLFF	NA	few	TRBJ1-4	TRBV20-1
TGTGCCAGCAGCTTGGTGGGCTTTTATTCCTACGAGCAGTACTTC	CASSLVGFYSYEQYF	NA	few	TRBJ2-7	TRBV7-9
TGTGCCAGCAGCTCCTCCGGGCCGACGCATGGCTACACCTTC	CASSSSGPTHGYTF	NA	NA	TRBJ1-2	TRBV6-5
TGTGCCAGCAGCTTCCCAAGTGGACGGTGCAATCAGCCCCAGCATTTT	CASSFPSGRCNQPQHF	NA	many	TRBJ1-5	TRBV11-3
TGTGCCAGCAGTAACCTGAAGGGGCCAACTCCTTACGAGCAGTACTTC	CASSNLKGPTPYEQYF	NA	few	TRBJ2-7	TRBV12-3/TRBV12-4
TGTGCCAGCAGCTTAGACGGCGGGGGCTCCTACGAGCAGTACTTC	CASSLDGGGSYEQYF	TRBD2	many	TRBJ2-7	TRBV7-2
TGTGCCAGCAGCTTAGACGCGGCGGGGCACCTGATGGACACTGAAGCTTTCTTT	CASSLDAAGHLMDTEAFF	NA	many	TRBJ1-1	TRBV11-2
TGCGCCAGCAGCTTGGATGGGCTAAGGGGCACCGGGGAGCTGTTTTTT	CASSLDGLRGTGELFF	NA	NA	TRBJ2-2	TRBV5-1
TGTGCCAGCAGCGCGGGTCTTCTTAGCAATCAGCCCCAGCATTTT	CASSAGLLSNQPQHF	NA	few	TRBJ1-5	TRBV9
TGTGCCAGCAGTTTGGGACAGGCGGTTTTGGAAGCTTTCTTT	CASSLGQAVLEAFF	TRBD1	NA	TRBJ1-1	TRBV11-2
TGTGCCATCGGGGACAGGATCAATTCACCCCTCCACTTT	CAIGDRINSPLHF	TRBD1	NA	TRBJ1-6	TRBV10-3
TGCAGCTTAGAGGGATCGCTTTCTTCACCCCTCCACTTT	CSLEGSLSSPLHF	NA	NA	TRBJ1-6	TRBV29-1
TGTGCCAGCAGCTCAAACAGGTTTCCACGCTATGGCTACACCTTC	CASSSNRFPRYGYTF	NA	NA	TRBJ1-2	TRBV11-2
TGTGCCAGCAGTGAAGCCAGGGGAGGCGATCAGCCCCAGCATTTT	CASSEARGGDQPQHF	NA	NA	TRBJ1-5	TRBV2
TGTGCCAGCAGCTCAACAGGGTGGGACACTGAAGCTTTCTTT	CASSSTGWDTEAFF	NA	many	TRBJ1-1	TRBV5-6
TGCGCCAGCAGCCAAACCGGACAGTACACTGAAGCTTTCTTT	CASSQTGQYTEAFF	NA	NA	TRBJ1-1	TRBV4-1
TGTGCCAGCAGCCCCGGCGGGGGAGATACGCAGTATTTT	CASSPGGGDTQYF	TRBD2	NA	TRBJ2-3	TRBV7-9